The 27 T cell receptor beta chains given below trace back to one sample, sequenced in a study of cytomegalovirus exposure and HLA in healthy donors. PCR primers comprised 60 Vbeta and 13 Jbeta primers. Some clones are missing from TCRdb's copy, which holds only in-frame ones; the method was immunoSEQ multiplex PCR. In the table there are approximately 140,000 clones, 78% of which are singletons. The sample taken for sequencing was PBMCs. All receptors come from a woman younger than 30 in good health and CMV-seronegative.

The chain uses TRBV2 and TRBJ2-1; the D gene is possibly TRBD2 (5 bases). CDR1 is SNHLY, CDR2 FYNNEI, per germline. The ends were cut back, 4 bases at V and 12 bases at J, with 10 bases in the middle. The CDR3 runs 11 residues. CDR3 amino acids: CASSGSSGQFF. CDR3 nucleotide sequence: TGTGCCAGCAGTGGATCGAGCGGGCAGTTCTTC.

The chain links TRBV6-6 to TRBJ2-5, with TRBD2 matching 8 bases. Trimming cost V 7 bases and J 5 bases; bases outside gene matches: 6. CDR1 and CDR2 (germline): MNHNY, SVGAGI (reference sequence). This CDR3 is built from 13 residues. The CDR3 bases are TGTGCCAGCAAAGGCGGGAGGCGCGAGACCCAGTACTTC. It encodes CASKGGRRETQYF.

This rearrangement joins TRBV19 to TRBJ1-2; D gene unclear. The CDR3 is 14 amino acids. Germline-derived CDR1 and CDR2 are LNHDA and SQIVND (reference sequence). The V end lost 2 bases, the J end lost 5 bases, and 12 bases lay between the germline ends. The CDR3 region has the DNA TGTGCCAGTAGTATACCACAGTCTCGTTATGGCTACACCTTC. This translates into CASSIPQSRYGYTF.

This clone was seen once. In DNA form, the CDR3 reads TGTGCCAGCAGTCCCGCAGGGAACACTGAAGCTTTCTTT. Protein product: CASSPAGNTEAFF. This sequence joins TRBV6-1 and TRBJ1-1; unclear D gene. The CDR3 is 13 residues long. The V gene's germline CDR1 is MNHNS and CDR2 SASEGT. V shed 5 bases and J shed 1 base, with 8 bases lying between them.

In regard to this clone: An end of the junction differs from the germline gene, which may be a read error. The same CDR3 is also encoded by other DNA sequences in this sample. J is TRBJ2-7 and V is TRBV30; 9 bases are shared with TRBD1. The CDR3 spans 12 residues. Germline V lookup: CDR1 GTSNPN, CDR2 SVGIG (reference sequence). In DNA form, the CDR3 reads TGCGCCTGGAGTGGGACAGGGTACGAGCAGTACTTC. It is translated as CAWSGTGYEQYF.

This clone showed up just a few times. This chain joins TRBV7-8 and TRBJ2-1; a weak D match, TRBD2 (5 bases). Trimming stripped 5 bases from V and 3 bases from J, with 11 bases between. CDR3 length: 14 residues. The germline CDR1 and CDR2 sequences are SGHVS and FQNEAQ. CDR3 loop: CASSPERNYNEQFF. In DNA form, the CDR3 reads TGTGCCAGCAGCCCAGAGCGGAACTACAATGAGCAGTTCTTC.

The chain has TRBV18 and TRBJ2-7; 9 bases map to TRBD2. After removal of 3 bases from V and 2 bases from J, the junction contained 2 bases not matched to a gene. The CDR3 loop spans 14 amino acids. The germline gives CDR1 KGHSH, CDR2 LQKENI. The CDR3 region has the DNA TGTGCCAGCTCACCGGGACTAGCAACCTACGAGCAGTACTTC. Translated: CASSPGLATYEQYF.

The chain is built from TRBV2 and TRBJ2-7; D might be TRBD2 (6 bases). Germline V CDR1 and CDR2: SNHLY, FYNNEI. V was cut by 4 bases and J by 3 bases, with 13 bases left in between. The CDR3 spans 14 residues. Here the CDR3 DNA reads TGTGCCAGCAGTGGCGGGAAACTGGACTACGAGCAGTACTTC. It codes for CASSGGKLDYEQYF.

The CDR3 loop reads CASSKGAWDEKLFF. CDR3 coding DNA: TGTGCCAGCTCTAAGGGGGCGTGGGACGAAAAACTGTTTTTT. The chain employs TRBV18 and TRBJ1-4, with 7 positions matching TRBD1. V shed 6 bases, J shed 8 bases, and the junction held 9 bases outside the gene matches. Per germline, CDR1 KGHSH and CDR2 LQKENI. The CDR3 runs to 14 residues.

The J gene is TRBJ2-7, the V gene TRBV7-9; 11 bases are a match to TRBD2. Losses at the gene ends were 1 base for V and 3 bases for J; bases not matched to a gene: 11. The V gene's germline CDR1 is SEHNR and CDR2 FQNEAQ (reference sequence). This CDR3 has 18 amino acids. The CDR3 is CASSLVRFKTSGNYEQYF. CDR3 bases: TGTGCCAGCAGCTTAGTAAGGTTTAAGACTAGCGGGAACTACGAGCAGTACTTC.

V is TRBV6-1 and J is TRBJ2-1; TRBD2 is a possible D gene (5 bases). V was trimmed by 6 bases and J by 8 bases, leaving 11 bases between them. There are 12 residues in the CDR3. Per germline, CDR1 MNHNS and CDR2 SASEGT. The CDR3 here is CASRVNSDEQFF. CDR3 bases: TGTGCCAGCAGGGTAAATAGCGATGAGCAGTTCTTC.

This clone has just one count. The chain joins TRBV29-1 to TRBJ1-1, with D hard to call. V lost 7 bases and J lost 0, with 9 bases in between. CDR1 SQVTM and CDR2 ANQGSEA come from the germline V gene. The CDR3 consists of 12 residues. CDR3 loop: CSAQVMNTEAFF. CDR3 nucleotide sequence: TGCAGCGCCCAGGTCATGAACACTGAAGCTTTCTTT.

This sequence joins TRBV7-8 and TRBJ2-2, with 11 bases that match TRBD2. V dropped 1 base and J dropped 6; count of bases not matched to a gene: 1. CDR3 size: 15 residues. Germline V gene lookup returns CDR1 SGHVS and CDR2 FQNEAQ. CDR3 amino acids: CASSLVGLAAGELFF. CDR3 nucleotide sequence: TGTGCCAGCAGCTTAGTGGGACTAGCGGCCGGGGAGCTGTTTTTT.

The V and J genes are TRBV5-4 and TRBJ2-7, with D perhaps TRBD2 (6 bases). Trimming stripped 4 bases from V and 7 bases from J, with 18 bases between. The CDR3 totals 14 residues. The V gene's germline CDR1 is SGHNT and CDR2 YYREEE (reference sequence). This CDR3 is CASSDRDSLLEQYF. CDR3 nucleotides: TGTGCCAGCAGCGACCGGGACTCCCTTTTAGAGCAGTACTTC.

The chain has TRBV6-5 and TRBJ1-1, with D perhaps matching TRBD1 (5 bases). Trimming shortened V by 2 bases and J by 2 bases, and 9 bases separated the two germline ends. Germline V gene sequence: CDR1 MNHEY, CDR2 SVGAGI. This CDR3 has 14 amino acids. The CDR3 here is CASSYGAANTEAFF. The DNA of the CDR3 is TGTGCCAGCAGTTACGGGGCAGCCAACACTGAAGCTTTCTTT.

V usage is TRBV19 and J usage is TRBJ2-4; 13 bases map to TRBD2. The J segment lost 4 bases and the V segment lost 3 bases, leaving 15 bases of the junction unmatched. The CDR3 is 20 amino acids. Germline V gene lookup returns CDR1 LNHDA and CDR2 SQIVND (reference sequence). CDR3 DNA: TGTGCCAGTAGTATGTACAGCGGGACTAGCGGGAACCACCTGAAAAACATTCAGTACTTC. Translation: CASSMYSGTSGNHLKNIQYF. Full variable domain (remainder filled in from reference TRBV19 and TRBJ2-4): DGGITQSPKYLFRKEGQNVTLSCEQNLNHDAMYWYRQDPGQGLRLIYYSQIVNDFQKGDIAEGYSVSREKKESFPLTVTSAQKNPTAFYLCASSMYSGTSGNHLKNIQYFGAGTRLSVL.

V is TRBV6-6 and J is TRBJ1-1; TRBD1 matches 9 bases. The CDR3 totals 14 residues. Germline CDR1 and CDR2: MNHNY and SVGAGI (reference sequence). V gave up 5 bases and J gave up 2 bases; unmatched junction bases: 3. Here the CDR3 reads CASSPTGGNTEAFF. The CDR3 region has the DNA TGTGCCAGCAGTCCGACAGGGGGTAACACTGAAGCTTTCTTT.

The gene calls are TRBV5-4 and TRBJ1-2; the match to TRBD1 covers 7 bases. The CDR3 loop spans 17 amino acids. V trimming: 3 bases; J trimming: 4 bases; junction bases outside the gene matches: 15. CDR1 is SGHNT and CDR2 is YYREEE in the germline V gene (reference sequence). The CDR3 DNA is TGTGCCAGCAGCTCGGGACAGCTTCCCCAAGCCCTCTATGGCTACACCTTC. Its protein product is CASSSGQLPQALYGYTF. The full variable domain, with the rest looked up from reference TRBV5-4 and TRBJ1-2, is ETGVTQSPTHLIKTRGQQVTLRCSSQSGHNTVSWYQQALGQGPQFIFQYYREEENGRGNFPPRFSGLQFPNYSSELNVNALELDDSALYLCASSSGQLPQALYGYTFGSGTRLTVV.

The J gene is TRBJ1-5, the V gene TRBV5-6, with D tentatively TRBD1 (6 bases). The germline V and J ends were trimmed by 5 bases and 4 bases, with 13 bases remaining between them. The CDR3 extends over 14 amino acids. Germline loops: CDR1 SGHDT, CDR2 YYEEEE. As DNA, the CDR3 is TGTGCCAGCAGGAGAGCAGGGGAAAATCAGCCCCAGCATTTT. The encoded protein is CASRRAGENQPQHF.

This rearrangement joins TRBV5-1 to TRBJ2-7; TRBD1 might be the D (6 bases). The CDR3 covers 15 residues. Germline V CDR1 and CDR2: SGHRS, YFSETQ. Trimming took 6 bases from V and 1 from J, leaving 17 bases between them. CDR3 region: CASTPGVTPSYEQYF. For the CDR3, the DNA is TGCGCCAGCACCCCAGGGGTGACTCCTTCCTACGAGCAGTACTTC.

Here the CDR3 DNA reads TGTGCCAGCCAGGACAGGGTTTTTGAAGGCTACACCTTC. Its translation is CASQDRVFEGYTF. The rearrangement links TRBV5-4 to TRBJ1-2; TRBD1 agrees at 8 bases. Germline loops: CDR1 SGHNT, CDR2 YYREEE (reference sequence). The CDR3 is made up of 13 amino acids. V was clipped by 7 bases and J by 8 bases; unmatched bases: 10. Filled out from reference TRBV5-4 and TRBJ1-2, the complete variable domain reads ETGVTQSPTHLIKTRGQQVTLRCSSQSGHNTVSWYQQALGQGPQFIFQYYREEENGRGNFPPRFSGLQFPNYSSELNVNALELDDSALYLCASQDRVFEGYTFGSGTRLTVV.

Only a few counts were recorded for this clone. This chain links TRBV27 with TRBJ2-7; 9 nucleotides agree with TRBD2. Germline-derived CDR1 and CDR2 are MNHEY and SMNVEV (reference sequence). CDR3 length equals 14 residues. The V segment lost 5 bases and the J segment 4 bases; nucleotides outside the gene matches: 6. The CDR3 DNA sequence: TGTGCCAGCAGTCCTCCTAGCGGGATTTACGAGCAGTACTTC. Amino acids: CASSPPSGIYEQYF.

V gene TRBV5-4 combines with J gene TRBJ2-6; no reliable D call. CDR1 is SGHNT and CDR2 is YYREEE in the germline V gene (reference sequence). With 0 bases removed from V and 0 bases from J, the gap between germline ends came to 7 bases. The length of the CDR3 is 16 residues. CDR3 residues: CASSLGSSSGANVLTF. The CDR3 DNA reads as TGTGCCAGCAGCTTGGGATCCAGCTCTGGGGCCAACGTCCTGACTTTC. The full variable domain, with the rest looked up from reference TRBV5-4 and TRBJ2-6, is ETGVTQSPTHLIKTRGQQVTLRCSSQSGHNTVSWYQQALGQGPQFIFQYYREEENGRGNFPPRFSGLQFPNYSSELNVNALELDDSALYLCASSLGSSSGANVLTFGAGSRLTVL.

The chain combines TRBV5-1 with TRBJ1-1; D remains unclear. V shed 2 bases and J shed 6 bases, with 14 bases lying between them. CDR1 is SGHRS, CDR2 YFSETQ, per germline. The CDR3 runs to 14 residues. DNA for the CDR3: TGCGCCAGCAGCTTCGACACCTTGAGTGCTGAAGCTTTCTTT. It is translated as CASSFDTLSAEAFF.

The chain combines TRBV5-1 with TRBJ1-1; D ambiguous. CDR1 and CDR2 (germline): SGHRS, YFSETQ. This CDR3 is built from 13 residues. V was cut by 0 bases and J by 6 bases, with 9 bases left in between. This CDR3 reads CASSLADKPEAFF. CDR3 DNA: TGCGCCAGCAGCTTGGCCGACAAACCTGAAGCTTTCTTT.

The rearrangement uses TRBV6-1 and TRBJ1-4, with D possibly TRBD1 on 5 matching bases. V was trimmed by 8 bases and J by 0 bases, leaving 13 bases between them. CDR1 MNHNS and CDR2 SASEGT come from the germline V gene. The CDR3 extends over 15 amino acids. CDR3 sequence reads: CASERGGATNEKLFF. The CDR3 DNA reads TGTGCCAGCGAACGGGGAGGGGCAACTAATGAAAAACTGTTTTTT.

The rearrangement joins TRBV11-2 to TRBJ2-7; D perhaps matches TRBD2 (6 bases). The germline gives CDR1 SGHAT, CDR2 FQNNGV. The CDR3 totals 15 residues. V lost 4 bases, J lost 4 bases, and 17 bases lay in between. The CDR3 sequence is CASSSSSGGTYEQYF. The DNA for the CDR3 is TGTGCCAGCAGCTCGTCCTCGGGCGGGACGTACGAGCAGTACTTC.